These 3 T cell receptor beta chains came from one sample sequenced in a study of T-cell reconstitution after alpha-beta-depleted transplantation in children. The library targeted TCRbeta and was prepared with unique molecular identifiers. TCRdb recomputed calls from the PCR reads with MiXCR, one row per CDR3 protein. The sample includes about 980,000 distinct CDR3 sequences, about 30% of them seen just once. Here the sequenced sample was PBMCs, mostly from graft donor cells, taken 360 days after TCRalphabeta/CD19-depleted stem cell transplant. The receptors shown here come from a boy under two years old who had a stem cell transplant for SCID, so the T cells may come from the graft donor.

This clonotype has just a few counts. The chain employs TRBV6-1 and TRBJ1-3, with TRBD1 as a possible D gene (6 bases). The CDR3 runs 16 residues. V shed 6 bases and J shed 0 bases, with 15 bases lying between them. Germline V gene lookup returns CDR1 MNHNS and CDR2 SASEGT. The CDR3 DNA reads TGTGCCAGCAGGCCGGGACAACCGCTCTCTGGAAACACCATATATTTT. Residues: CASRPGQPLSGNTIYF.

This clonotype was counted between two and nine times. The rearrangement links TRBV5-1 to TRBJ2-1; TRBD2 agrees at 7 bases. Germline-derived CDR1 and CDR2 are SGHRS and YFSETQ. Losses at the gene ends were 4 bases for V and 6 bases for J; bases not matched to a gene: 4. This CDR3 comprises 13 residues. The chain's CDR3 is CASSVGGINEQFF. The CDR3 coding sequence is TGCGCCAGCAGCGTCGGGGGGATCAATGAGCAGTTCTTC.

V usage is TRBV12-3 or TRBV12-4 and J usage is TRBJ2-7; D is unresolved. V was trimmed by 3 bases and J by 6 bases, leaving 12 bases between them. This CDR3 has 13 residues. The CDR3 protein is CASSFPGPGEQYF. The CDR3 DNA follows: TGTGCCAGCAGTTTCCCGGGTCCCGGCGAGCAGTACTTC.